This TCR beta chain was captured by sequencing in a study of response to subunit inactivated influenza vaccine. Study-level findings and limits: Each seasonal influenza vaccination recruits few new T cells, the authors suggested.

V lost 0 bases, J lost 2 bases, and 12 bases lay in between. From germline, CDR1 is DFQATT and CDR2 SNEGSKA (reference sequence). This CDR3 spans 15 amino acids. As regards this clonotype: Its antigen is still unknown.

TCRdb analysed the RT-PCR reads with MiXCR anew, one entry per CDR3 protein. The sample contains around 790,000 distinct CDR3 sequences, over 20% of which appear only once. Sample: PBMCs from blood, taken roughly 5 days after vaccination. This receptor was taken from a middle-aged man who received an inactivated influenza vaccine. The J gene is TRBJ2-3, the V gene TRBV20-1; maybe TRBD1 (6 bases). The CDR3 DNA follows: TGCAGTGCTAGAGATTTGGGGGCCCTCACAGATACGCAGTATTTT. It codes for CSARDLGALTDTQYF.